One sample yielded the 28 T cell receptor beta chains listed below, sequenced in a study of T cells in localized non-small cell lung cancer. The table came from immunoSEQ multiplex PCR; TCRdb's copy has only in-frame clones and leaves some out. This table has about 2,200 clones, approximately 24% appearing once. Sequenced material: normal lung tissue next to the tumor, taken before any cancer treatment. The receptor set was obtained from a female donor with stage II lung adenocarcinoma.

This clone has just a few counts. This chain connects TRBV14 to TRBJ2-7; D is unclear. The CDR3 totals 14 residues. Germline V gene sequence: CDR1 SGHDN, CDR2 FVKESK. Deletions cut 2 bases from V and 3 bases from J, with 11 bases between. This chain's CDR3 is CASSQQGLGYEQYF. The CDR3 DNA follows: TGTGCCAGCAGCCAACAAGGGTTGGGCTACGAGCAGTACTTC.

The chain carries TRBV28 and TRBJ1-5; D is perhaps TRBD1 (6 bases). The CDR3 is made up of 15 amino acids. V lost 5 bases, J lost 2 bases, and 13 bases lay in between. In germline, CDR1 is MDHEN, CDR2 SYDVKM. CDR3 nucleotide sequence: TGTGCCAGCAGTCCCAGGGGACGGGGCAATCAGCCCCAGCATTTT. It encodes CASSPRGRGNQPQHF. The entire variable domain, with the rest obtained from reference TRBV28 and TRBJ1-5, is as follows: DVKVTQSSRYLVKRTGEKVFLECVQDMDHENMFWYRQDPGLGLRLIYFSYDVKMKEKGDIPEGYSVSREKKERFSLILESASTNQTSMYLCASSPRGRGNQPQHFGDGTRLSIL.

This chain joins TRBV11-3 and TRBJ1-5; 9 positions agree with TRBD1. V was clipped by 7 bases and J by 9 bases; unmatched bases: 13. The germline V gene has CDR1 SGHNT and CDR2 YENEEA. This CDR3 has 15 residues. The CDR3 sequence: CASNTGGGSFRPQHF. The CDR3 region has the DNA TGTGCCAGCAATACAGGGGGCGGCTCATTTCGGCCCCAGCATTTT.

This clone turned up a few times. Compared with germline, one end of the junction differs, possibly owing to a read error. The rearrangement joins TRBV15 to TRBJ1-6; 7 bases fit TRBD1. Germline assignment: CDR1 LNHNV and CDR2 YYDKDF (reference sequence). This CDR3 contains 15 residues. CDR3 residues: CATSRGTGANSPLHF. CDR3 sequence (DNA): TGTGCCACCAGCAGAGGAACAGGGGCGAATTCTCCCCTCCACTTT. Complete variable domain (other parts from reference TRBV15 and TRBJ1-6): DAMVIQNPRYQVTQFGKPVTLSCSQTLNHNVMYWYQQKSSQAPKLLFHYYDKDFNNEADTPDNFQSRRPNTSFCFLDIRSPGLGDTAMYLCATSRGTGANSPLHFGNGTRLTVT.

The V gene is TRBV19, the J gene TRBJ2-3, with D possibly being TRBD2 (6 bases). V lost 8 bases, J lost 0 bases, and 12 bases lay in between. CDR1 is LNHDA and CDR2 is SQIVND in the germline V gene (reference sequence). The length of the CDR3 is 14 residues. CDR3 sequence (DNA): TGTGCCAGTTCTTTAGCGGCTAGCACAGATACGCAGTATTTT. It yields the protein CASSLAASTDTQYF.

J is TRBJ1-1 and V is TRBV12-2. TRBV12-2 is a pseudogene segment. The CDR3 contains 14 residues. The CDR3 region has the DNA TGTCTTCTCGACGGGCTCCGGGTTGCGACTGAAGCTTTCTTT. Translation gives CLLDGLRVATEAFF.

V and J are TRBV19 and TRBJ1-3; possibly TRBD1 for D (5 bases). Germline V gene sequence: CDR1 LNHDA, CDR2 SQIVND (reference sequence). The CDR3 contains 16 residues. Trimming removed 3 bases from V and 3 bases from J, with 15 bases in between. The CDR3 protein is CASSIPGLSVGNTIYF. CDR3 nucleotide sequence: TGTGCCAGTAGTATTCCGGGACTTTCAGTTGGAAACACCATATATTTT.

In this sample, this clone is medium-sized (0.01 to 0.1%). V gene TRBV11-3 combines with J gene TRBJ1-1; maybe TRBD1 (6 bases). CDR1 and CDR2 (germline): SGHNT, YENEEA. This CDR3 contains 14 residues. The V gene lost 2 bases and the J gene lost 4 bases, with 11 bases spanning the gap. CDR3 bases: TGTGCCAGCAGCTTACGCGACAGGTTCACTGAAGCTTTCTTT. Translating it yields CASSLRDRFTEAFF.

This clone counts as medium-sized. V usage is TRBV11-3 and J usage is TRBJ2-1, with no clear D. This CDR3 is 15 amino acids long. The V gene's germline CDR1 is SGHNT and CDR2 YENEEA. The ends were cut back, 0 bases at V and 7 bases at J, with 13 bases in the middle. For the CDR3, the DNA is TGTGCCAGCAGCTTAGAAGACCAAGCAGGAAATGAGCAGTTCTTC. This codes for CASSLEDQAGNEQFF. Full variable domain (missing parts from reference TRBV11-3 and TRBJ2-1): EAGVVQSPRYKIIEKKQPVAFWCNPISGHNTLYWYLQNLGQGPELLIRYENEEAVDDSQLPKDRFSAERLKGVDSTLKIQPAELGDSAVYLCASSLEDQAGNEQFFGPGTRLTVL.

This clone was seen a few times. The V gene is TRBV11-3, the J gene TRBJ2-7; possible D gene TRBD2, 5 bases. Germline lookup yields CDR1 SGHNT and CDR2 YENEEA. The V end lost 7 bases, the J end lost 2 bases, and 15 bases lay between the germline ends. The CDR3 extends over 14 amino acids. The CDR3 is CASTSGIIPYEQYF. CDR3 sequence (DNA): TGTGCCAGCACCTCCGGGATTATTCCCTACGAGCAGTACTTC.

The chain uses TRBV11-3 and TRBJ2-1; tentatively, D is TRBD1 (5 bases). Trimming removed 3 bases from V and 7 bases from J, with 16 bases in between. The CDR3 is 15 amino acids. Germline V gene sequence: CDR1 SGHNT, CDR2 YENEEA. This CDR3 is CASSLADSRKNEQFF. CDR3 DNA sequence: TGTGCCAGCAGCTTGGCAGACAGTCGAAAAAATGAGCAGTTCTTC.

The sample holds a few counts of this clone. V usage is TRBV19 and J usage is TRBJ2-2; possible D gene TRBD1, 5 bases. V was clipped by 8 bases and J by 0 bases, with 7 bases between them. CDR1 LNHDA and CDR2 SQIVND come from the germline V gene (reference sequence). The CDR3 consists of 13 residues. CDR3 in DNA: TGTGCCAGTGGACACCCGAACACCGGGGAGCTGTTTTTT. Its translation is CASGHPNTGELFF. Complete variable domain (other parts from reference TRBV19 and TRBJ2-2): DGGITQSPKYLFRKEGQNVTLSCEQNLNHDAMYWYRQDPGQGLRLIYYSQIVNDFQKGDIAEGYSVSREKKESFPLTVTSAQKNPTAFYLCASGHPNTGELFFGEGSRLTVL.

The chain links TRBV12-2 to TRBJ1-3. TRBV12-2 is a known pseudogene. This CDR3 comprises 15 residues. The CDR3 DNA sequence: TGTGCCGGGGGGAGATCCCCTAGCTCTGGAAACACCATATATTTT. This encodes CAGGRSPSSGNTIYF.

This chain links TRBV18 with TRBJ2-3, with D tentatively TRBD2 (6 bases). The germline gives CDR1 KGHSH, CDR2 LQKENI. This CDR3 spans 16 amino acids. V dropped 3 bases and J dropped 2 bases, with 15 bases sitting between them. The CDR3 loop reads CASSPIGGETTDTQYF. For the CDR3, the DNA is TGTGCCAGCTCACCGATTGGCGGGGAGACCACAGATACGCAGTATTTT.

This clone was detected a few times. CDR3: CASRRTGEETQYF. Here the CDR3 DNA reads TGTGCCAGCAGGCGGACAGGGGAAGAGACCCAGTACTTC. This sequence joins TRBV9 and TRBJ2-5, with 9 bases lining up with TRBD1. Germline CDR1 is SGDLS and CDR2 is YYNGEE. The V and J ends lost 5 bases and 3 bases, in that order; junction bases with no gene match: 2. The length of the CDR3 is 13 residues. The variable domain in full, with the rest retrieved from reference TRBV9 and TRBJ2-5, is DSGVTQTPKHLITATGQRVTLRCSPRSGDLSVYWYQQSLDQGLQFLIQYYNGEERAKGNILERFSAQQFPDLHSELNLSSLELGDSALYFCASRRTGEETQYFGPGTRLLVL.

This clone was observed a handful of times. The chain joins TRBV6-1 to TRBJ1-5; no reliable D call. With 1 base removed from V and 5 bases from J, the gap between germline ends came to 12 bases. This CDR3 has 15 amino acids. The V gene's germline CDR1 is MNHNS and CDR2 SASEGT. DNA for the CDR3: TGTGCCAGCAGTGAAGTTGAGGATTGGTATCAGCCCCAGCATTTT. Translated, it gives CASSEVEDWYQPQHF.

The chain is built from TRBV11-3 and TRBJ2-1, with 12 bases fitting TRBD2. Germline V gives CDR1 SGHNT, CDR2 YENEEA. J gave up 3 bases and V 5 bases, and 5 bases lay outside the gene matches. CDR3 length: 16 amino acids. This CDR3 reads CASSPLAGGFYNEQFF. The CDR3 nucleotides are TGTGCCAGCAGCCCACTAGCGGGGGGATTCTACAATGAGCAGTTCTTC.

The chain uses TRBV19 and TRBJ1-2, with D maybe TRBD1 (5 bases). The CDR3 spans 16 residues. The V end was cut by 4 bases, the J end by 4 bases, with 19 bases between. The V gene's germline CDR1 is LNHDA and CDR2 SQIVND (reference sequence). The chain's CDR3 is CASSTKQGRAAYGYTF. The CDR3 region has the DNA TGTGCCAGTAGTACCAAGCAGGGTAGGGCGGCCTATGGCTACACCTTC.

The V gene is TRBV19, the J gene TRBJ1-1; 7 bases align to TRBD1. The CDR3 totals 15 residues. Germline V gene data show CDR1 as LNHDA and CDR2 as SQIVND (reference sequence). J was trimmed by 4 bases and V by 5 bases; bases with no gene match: 10. The CDR3 region has the DNA TGTGCCAGTAGTCCGCCACACAGGGGCGGCACTGAAGCTTTCTTT. Amino acids: CASSPPHRGGTEAFF.

The chain joins TRBV10-3 to TRBJ2-4; D gene uncertain. CDR1 is ENHRY and CDR2 is SYGVKD in the germline V gene. V was trimmed by 1 base and J by 3 bases, leaving 16 bases between them. The CDR3 runs 17 residues. The CDR3 nucleotides are TGTGCCATCAGTGAGTTAATGGCAGGTGGTGACAAAAACATTCAGTACTTC. It specifies CAISELMAGGDKNIQYF.

In its sample, this clone is medium-sized. The rearrangement joins TRBV6-8 to TRBJ1-6; 7 positions agree with TRBD1. There are 12 residues in the CDR3. From germline, CDR1 is MNHGY and CDR2 SAAAGT. The V segment lost 8 bases and the J segment 5 bases; nucleotides outside the gene matches: 0. CDR3 residues: CASGTDNSPLHF. The DNA of the CDR3 is TGTGCCAGCGGGACAGATAATTCACCCCTCCACTTT.

This clone came up a few times. J is TRBJ2-7 and V is TRBV12-2. TRBV12-2 is reported as a pseudogene. The CDR3 loop spans 15 amino acids. In DNA, the CDR3 is TGTGCCACCTCCCCCTCGGGACCGACCTCCTACGAGCAGTACTTC. It encodes CATSPSGPTSYEQYF.

This clone was found a few times. The CDR3 bases are TGTGCCAGCAGCTTTGGTCGCGATCCTGGAAACACCATATATTTT. This codes for CASSFGRDPGNTIYF. The gene calls are TRBV11-3 and TRBJ1-3; D ambiguous. The CDR3 has 15 residues. Trimming stripped 3 bases from V and 2 bases from J, with 11 bases between. Germline values: CDR1 SGHNT, CDR2 YENEEA.

The J gene is TRBJ2-3, the V gene TRBV11-3; D could derive from TRBD1 or TRBD2 (5 bases each). Trimming cost V 8 bases and J 2 bases, with 14 bases left between them. The CDR3 consists of 14 residues. Per germline, CDR1 SGHNT and CDR2 YENEEA. CDR3 bases: TGTGCCAGCCAAACAACAGGACTCACAGATACGCAGTATTTT. Encoded protein: CASQTTGLTDTQYF.

The chain has TRBV23-1 and TRBJ1-1; 10 nucleotides agree with TRBD1. TRBV23-1 is known as an ORF, though its function is uncertain. V shed 2 bases and J 7 bases; nucleotides not matched to a gene: 10. CDR3 size: 16 residues. The CDR3 coding sequence is TGCGCCAGCAGTCAACCCGACAGGGGGCTACAGCTTGAAGCTTTCTTT. As protein: CASSQPDRGLQLEAFF.

The chain couples TRBV28 to TRBJ2-3; D unresolved. The CDR3 has 14 amino acids. Germline assignment: CDR1 MDHEN and CDR2 SYDVKM. Trimming pared 7 bases from V and 2 bases from J, leaving 13 bases between. The chain's CDR3 is CASTFGQTTDTQYF. For the CDR3, the DNA is TGTGCCAGCACCTTCGGGCAGACCACAGATACGCAGTATTTT. The full variable domain, with the rest looked up from reference TRBV28 and TRBJ2-3, is DVKVTQSSRYLVKRTGEKVFLECVQDMDHENMFWYRQDPGLGLRLIYFSYDVKMKEKGDIPEGYSVSREKKERFSLILESASTNQTSMYLCASTFGQTTDTQYFGPGTRLTVL.

The chain carries TRBV6-8 and TRBJ1-2, with TRBD1 matching 7 bases. Germline values: CDR1 MNHGY, CDR2 SAAAGT. The CDR3 is 15 residues long. V shed 4 bases, J shed 6 bases, and the junction held 11 bases outside the gene matches. The CDR3 nucleotides read TGTGCCAGCAGTTTCCGAGACAGGGCAACCCATGGCTACACCTTC. Residues: CASSFRDRATHGYTF.

This clone was counted only a few times. This rearrangement joins TRBV11-3 to TRBJ1-1; possibly TRBD1 for D (5 bases). CDR1 and CDR2 (germline): SGHNT, YENEEA. V lost 2 bases and J 0 bases, leaving 13 bases between the germline ends. CDR3 length equals 16 residues. CDR3 sequence reads: CASSLRIGGMNTEAFF. The CDR3 DNA follows: TGTGCCAGCAGCTTAAGAATTGGGGGAATGAACACTGAAGCTTTCTTT.